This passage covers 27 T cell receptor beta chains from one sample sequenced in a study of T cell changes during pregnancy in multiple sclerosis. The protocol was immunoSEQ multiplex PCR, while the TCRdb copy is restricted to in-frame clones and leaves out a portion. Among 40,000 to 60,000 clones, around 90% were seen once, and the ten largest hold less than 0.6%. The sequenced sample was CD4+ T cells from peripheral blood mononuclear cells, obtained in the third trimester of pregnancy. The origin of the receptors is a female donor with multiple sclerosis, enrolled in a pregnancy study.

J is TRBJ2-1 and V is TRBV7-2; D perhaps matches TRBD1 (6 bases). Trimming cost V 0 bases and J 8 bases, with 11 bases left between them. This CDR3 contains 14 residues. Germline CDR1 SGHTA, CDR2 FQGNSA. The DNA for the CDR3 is TGTGCCAGCAGCTTAGCGGGCCAGGGGTATGAGCAGTTCTTC. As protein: CASSLAGQGYEQFF.

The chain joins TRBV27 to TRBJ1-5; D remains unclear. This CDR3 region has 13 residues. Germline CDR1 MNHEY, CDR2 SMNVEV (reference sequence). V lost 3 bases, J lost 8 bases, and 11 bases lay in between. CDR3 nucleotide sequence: TGTGCCAGCAGTTTTGGGCCGAAAAAGCCCCAGCATTTT. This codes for CASSFGPKKPQHF.

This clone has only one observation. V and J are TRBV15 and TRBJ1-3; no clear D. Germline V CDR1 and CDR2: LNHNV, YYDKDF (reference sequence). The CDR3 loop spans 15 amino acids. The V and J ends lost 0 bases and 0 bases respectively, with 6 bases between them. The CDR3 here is CATSRERSSGNTIYF. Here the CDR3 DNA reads TGTGCCACCAGCAGAGAACGTAGCTCTGGAAACACCATATATTTT. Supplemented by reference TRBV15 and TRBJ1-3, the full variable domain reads DAMVIQNPRYQVTQFGKPVTLSCSQTLNHNVMYWYQQKSSQAPKLLFHYYDKDFNNEADTPDNFQSRRPNTSFCFLDIRSPGLGDTAMYLCATSRERSSGNTIYFGEGSWLTVV.

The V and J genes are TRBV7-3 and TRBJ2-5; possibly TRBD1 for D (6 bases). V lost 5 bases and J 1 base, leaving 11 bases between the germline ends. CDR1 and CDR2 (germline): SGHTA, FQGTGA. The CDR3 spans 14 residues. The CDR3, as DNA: TGTGCCAGCAGCAAAGGGGGATTCCAAGAGACCCAGTACTTC. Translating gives CASSKGGFQETQYF.

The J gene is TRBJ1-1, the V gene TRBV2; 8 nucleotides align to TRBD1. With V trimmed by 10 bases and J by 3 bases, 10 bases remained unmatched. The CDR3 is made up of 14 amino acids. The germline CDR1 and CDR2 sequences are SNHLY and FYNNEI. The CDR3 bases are TGTGCCACTACGCGACAGACAGGGGACACTGAAGCTTTCTTT. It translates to CATTRQTGDTEAFF.

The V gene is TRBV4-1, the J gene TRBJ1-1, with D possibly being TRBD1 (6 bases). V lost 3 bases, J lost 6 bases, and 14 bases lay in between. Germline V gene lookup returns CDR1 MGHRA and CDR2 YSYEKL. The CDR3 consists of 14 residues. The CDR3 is CASSHTGKEPEAFF. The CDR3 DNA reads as TGCGCCAGCAGCCACACAGGGAAGGAGCCTGAAGCTTTCTTT.

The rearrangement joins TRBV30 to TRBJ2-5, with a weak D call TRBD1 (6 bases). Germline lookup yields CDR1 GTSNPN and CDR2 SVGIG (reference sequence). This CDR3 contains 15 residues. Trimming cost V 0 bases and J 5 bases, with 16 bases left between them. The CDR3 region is CAWSVRPARGETQYF. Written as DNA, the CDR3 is TGTGCCTGGAGTGTTAGGCCCGCTAGGGGGGAGACCCAGTACTTC.

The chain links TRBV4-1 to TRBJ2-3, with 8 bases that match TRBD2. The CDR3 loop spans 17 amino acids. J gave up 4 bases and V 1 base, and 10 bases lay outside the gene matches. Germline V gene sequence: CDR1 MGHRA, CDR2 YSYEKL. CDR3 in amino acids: CASSQVVVRGGADTQYF. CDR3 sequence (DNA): TGCGCCAGCAGCCAAGTGGTAGTTCGGGGGGGGGCAGATACGCAGTATTTT.

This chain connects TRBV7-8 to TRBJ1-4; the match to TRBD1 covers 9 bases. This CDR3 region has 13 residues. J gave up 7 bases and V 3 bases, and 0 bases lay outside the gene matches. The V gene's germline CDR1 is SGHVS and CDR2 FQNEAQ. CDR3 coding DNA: TGTGCCAGCAGCTTGACAGGGGGTGAAAAACTGTTTTTT. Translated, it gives CASSLTGGEKLFF.

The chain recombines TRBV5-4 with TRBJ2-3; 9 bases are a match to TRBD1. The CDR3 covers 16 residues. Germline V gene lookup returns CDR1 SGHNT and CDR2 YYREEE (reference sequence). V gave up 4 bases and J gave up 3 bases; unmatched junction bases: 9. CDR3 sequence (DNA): TGTGCCAGCAGCCCCCGGACAGGGGTTGGGACAGATACGCAGTATTTT. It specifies CASSPRTGVGTDTQYF. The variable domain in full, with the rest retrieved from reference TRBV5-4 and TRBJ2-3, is ETGVTQSPTHLIKTRGQQVTLRCSSQSGHNTVSWYQQALGQGPQFIFQYYREEENGRGNFPPRFSGLQFPNYSSELNVNALELDDSALYLCASSPRTGVGTDTQYFGPGTRLTVL.

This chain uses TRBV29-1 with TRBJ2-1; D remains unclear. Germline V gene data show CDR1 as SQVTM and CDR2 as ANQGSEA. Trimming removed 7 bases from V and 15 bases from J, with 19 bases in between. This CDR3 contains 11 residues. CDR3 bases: TGCAGCGCACAAAACCGGGTGAACGCGTTCTTC. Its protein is CSAQNRVNAFF.

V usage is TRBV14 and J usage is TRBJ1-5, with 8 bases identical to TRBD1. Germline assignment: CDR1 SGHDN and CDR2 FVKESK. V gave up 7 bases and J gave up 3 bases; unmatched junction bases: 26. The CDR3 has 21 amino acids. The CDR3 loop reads CASTPLATGGHKKHDNQPQHF. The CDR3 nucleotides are TGTGCCAGCACGCCCCTCGCTACAGGGGGGCACAAGAAACACGACAATCAGCCCCAGCATTTT.

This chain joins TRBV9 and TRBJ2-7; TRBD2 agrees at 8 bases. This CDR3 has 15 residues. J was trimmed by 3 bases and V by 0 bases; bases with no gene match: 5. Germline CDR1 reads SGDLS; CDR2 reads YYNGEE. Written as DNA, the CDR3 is TGTGCCAGCAGCGTAGCGGGGGGGCAATTCTACGAGCAGTACTTC. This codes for CASSVAGGQFYEQYF.

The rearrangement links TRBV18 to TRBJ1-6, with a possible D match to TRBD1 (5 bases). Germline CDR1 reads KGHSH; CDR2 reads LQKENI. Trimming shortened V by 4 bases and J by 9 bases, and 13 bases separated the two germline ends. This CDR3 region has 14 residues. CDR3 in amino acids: CASSLPGLGSPLHF. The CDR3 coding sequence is TGTGCCAGCTCACTCCCAGGGCTAGGTTCACCCCTCCACTTT.

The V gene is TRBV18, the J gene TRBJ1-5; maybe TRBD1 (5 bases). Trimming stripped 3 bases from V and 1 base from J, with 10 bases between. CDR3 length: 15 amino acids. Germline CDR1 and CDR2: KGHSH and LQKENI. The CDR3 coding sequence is TGTGCCAGCTCACCCGACAGACTCAGCAATCAGCCCCAGCATTTT. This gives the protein CASSPDRLSNQPQHF.

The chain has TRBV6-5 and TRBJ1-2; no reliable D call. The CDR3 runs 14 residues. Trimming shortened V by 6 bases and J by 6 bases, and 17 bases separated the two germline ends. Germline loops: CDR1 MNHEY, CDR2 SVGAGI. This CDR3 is CASSPNSRVDGYTF. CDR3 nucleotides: TGTGCCAGCAGCCCCAATTCGAGGGTCGATGGCTACACCTTC.

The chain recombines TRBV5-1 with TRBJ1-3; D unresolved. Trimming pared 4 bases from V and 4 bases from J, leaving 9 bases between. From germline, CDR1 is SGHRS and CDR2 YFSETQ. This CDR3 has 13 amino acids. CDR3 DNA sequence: TGCGCCAGCAGCCCCCACGGGGGAAACACCATATATTTT. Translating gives CASSPHGGNTIYF. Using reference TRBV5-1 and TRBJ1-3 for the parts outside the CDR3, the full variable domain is KAGVTQTPRYLIKTRGQQVTLSCSPISGHRSVSWYQQTPGQGLQFLFEYFSETQRNKGNFPGRFSGRQFSNSRSEMNVSTLELGDSALYLCASSPHGGNTIYFGEGSWLTVV.

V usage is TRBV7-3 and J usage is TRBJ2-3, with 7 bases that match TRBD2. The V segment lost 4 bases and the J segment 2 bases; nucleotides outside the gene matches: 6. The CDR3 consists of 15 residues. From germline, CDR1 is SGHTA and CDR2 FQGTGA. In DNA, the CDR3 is TGTGCCAGCAGCTCGAGCGGGGTGAACACAGATACGCAGTATTTT. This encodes CASSSSGVNTDTQYF. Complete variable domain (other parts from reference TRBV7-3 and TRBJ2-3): GAGVSQTPSNKVTEKGKYVELRCDPISGHTALYWYRQSLGQGPEFLIYFQGTGAADDSGLPNDRFFAVRPEGSVSTLKIQRTERGDSAVYLCASSSSGVNTDTQYFGPGTRLTVL.

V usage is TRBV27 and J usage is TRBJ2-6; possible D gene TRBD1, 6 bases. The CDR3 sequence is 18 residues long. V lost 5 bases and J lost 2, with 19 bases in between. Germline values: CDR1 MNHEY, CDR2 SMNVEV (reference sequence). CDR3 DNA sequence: TGTGCCAGCAGTCCTGGACAGCTTCTCAGTGCTGGGGCCAACGTCCTGACTTTC. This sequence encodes CASSPGQLLSAGANVLTF.

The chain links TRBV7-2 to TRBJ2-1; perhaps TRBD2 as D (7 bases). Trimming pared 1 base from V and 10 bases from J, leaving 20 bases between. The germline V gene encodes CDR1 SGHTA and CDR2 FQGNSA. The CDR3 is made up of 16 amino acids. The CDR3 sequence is CASSLGRGLNSREQFF. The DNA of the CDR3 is TGTGCCAGCAGCTTAGGGCGGGGGCTTAACAGCAGGGAGCAGTTCTTC.

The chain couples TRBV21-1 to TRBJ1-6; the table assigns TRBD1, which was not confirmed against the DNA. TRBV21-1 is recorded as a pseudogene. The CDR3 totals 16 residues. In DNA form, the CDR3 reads TGTGCCAGCAGCAAAGTGGTAATAAGGGGTAATTCACCCCTCCACTTT. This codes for CASSKVVIRGNSPLHF.

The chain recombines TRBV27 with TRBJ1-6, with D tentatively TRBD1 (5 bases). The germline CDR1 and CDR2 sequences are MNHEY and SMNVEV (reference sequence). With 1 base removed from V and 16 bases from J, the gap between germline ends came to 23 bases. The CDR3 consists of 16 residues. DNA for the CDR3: TGTGCCAGCAGTTTATTAGTGACAGACAGCCCTCAGGTTCTCCACTTT. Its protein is CASSLLVTDSPQVLHF.

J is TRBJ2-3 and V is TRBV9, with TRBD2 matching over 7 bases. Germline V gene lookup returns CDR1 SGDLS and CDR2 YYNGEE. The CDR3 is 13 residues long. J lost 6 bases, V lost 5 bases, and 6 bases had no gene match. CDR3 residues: CASRGGESDTQYF. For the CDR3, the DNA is TGTGCCAGCAGGGGGGGGGAGTCGGATACGCAGTATTTT.

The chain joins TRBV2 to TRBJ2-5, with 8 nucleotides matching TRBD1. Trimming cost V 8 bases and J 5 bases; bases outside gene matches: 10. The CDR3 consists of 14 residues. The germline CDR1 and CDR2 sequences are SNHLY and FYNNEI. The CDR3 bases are TGTGCCAGCTGGGCAGGGGGCTTAAGGGAGACCCAGTACTTC. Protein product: CASWAGGLRETQYF.

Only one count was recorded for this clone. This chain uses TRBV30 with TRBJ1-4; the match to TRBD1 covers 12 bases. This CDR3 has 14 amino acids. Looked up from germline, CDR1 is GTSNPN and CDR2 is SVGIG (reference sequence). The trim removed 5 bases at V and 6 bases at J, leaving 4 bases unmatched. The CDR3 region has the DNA TGTGCCTGGGGGACAGGGGGCAGGGATGAAAAACTGTTTTTT. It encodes CAWGTGGRDEKLFF.

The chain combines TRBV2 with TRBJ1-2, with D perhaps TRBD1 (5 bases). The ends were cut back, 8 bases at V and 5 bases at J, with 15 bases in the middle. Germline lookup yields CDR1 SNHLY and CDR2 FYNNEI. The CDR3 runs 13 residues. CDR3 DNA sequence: TGTGCCAGCGGGGAGGCGGGGGGATATGGCTACACCTTC. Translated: CASGEAGGYGYTF.

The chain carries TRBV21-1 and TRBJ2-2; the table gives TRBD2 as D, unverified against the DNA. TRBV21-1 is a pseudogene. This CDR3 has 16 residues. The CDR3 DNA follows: TGTGCCAGCAGCCCCCGGAGGAGGGGACACACCGGGGAGCTGTTTTTT. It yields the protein CASSPRRRGHTGELFF.